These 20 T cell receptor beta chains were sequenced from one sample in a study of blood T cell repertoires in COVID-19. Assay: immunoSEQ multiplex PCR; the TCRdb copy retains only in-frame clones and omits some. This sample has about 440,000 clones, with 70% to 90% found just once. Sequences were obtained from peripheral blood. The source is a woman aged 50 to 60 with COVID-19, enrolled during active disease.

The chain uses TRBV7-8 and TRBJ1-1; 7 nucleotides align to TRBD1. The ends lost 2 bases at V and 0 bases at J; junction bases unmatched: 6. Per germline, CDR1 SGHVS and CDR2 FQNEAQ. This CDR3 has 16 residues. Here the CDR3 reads CASSLTTGALNTEAFF. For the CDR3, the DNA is TGTGCCAGCAGCTTAACCACAGGGGCCCTGAACACTGAAGCTTTCTTT.

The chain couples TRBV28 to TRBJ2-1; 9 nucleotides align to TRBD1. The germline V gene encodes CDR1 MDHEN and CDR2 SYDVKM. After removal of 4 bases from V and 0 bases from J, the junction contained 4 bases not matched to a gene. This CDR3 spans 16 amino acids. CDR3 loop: CASSYRGQASYNEQFF. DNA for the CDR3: TGTGCCAGCAGTTACAGGGGGCAAGCCTCCTACAATGAGCAGTTCTTC.

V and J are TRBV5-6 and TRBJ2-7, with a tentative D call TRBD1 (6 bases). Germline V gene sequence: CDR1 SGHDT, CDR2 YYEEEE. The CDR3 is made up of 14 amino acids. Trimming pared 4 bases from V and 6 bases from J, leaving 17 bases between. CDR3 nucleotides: TGTGCCAGCAGCGGTGGTGCTTGGGACACCGAGCAGTACTTC. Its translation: CASSGGAWDTEQYF.

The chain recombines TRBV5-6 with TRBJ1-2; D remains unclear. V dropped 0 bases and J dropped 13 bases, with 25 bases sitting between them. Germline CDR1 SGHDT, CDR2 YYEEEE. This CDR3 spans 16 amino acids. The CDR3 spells CASSLAIGGLLVDSTF. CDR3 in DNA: TGTGCCAGCAGCTTGGCCATTGGAGGACTCCTCGTTGACTCCACCTTC. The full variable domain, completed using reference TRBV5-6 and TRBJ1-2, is DAGVTQSPTHLIKTRGQQVTLRCSPKSGHDTVSWYQQALGQGPQFIFQYYEEEERQRGNFPDRFSGHQFPNYSSELNVNALLLGDSALYLCASSLAIGGLLVDSTFGSGTRLTVV.

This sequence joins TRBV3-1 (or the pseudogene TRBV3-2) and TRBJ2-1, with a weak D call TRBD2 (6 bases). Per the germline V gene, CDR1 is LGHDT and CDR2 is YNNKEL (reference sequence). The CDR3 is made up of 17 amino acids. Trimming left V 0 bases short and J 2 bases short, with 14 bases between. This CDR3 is CASSQDRRWGAYNEQFF. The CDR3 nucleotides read TGTGCCAGCAGCCAAGACCGGCGATGGGGGGCCTACAATGAGCAGTTCTTC.

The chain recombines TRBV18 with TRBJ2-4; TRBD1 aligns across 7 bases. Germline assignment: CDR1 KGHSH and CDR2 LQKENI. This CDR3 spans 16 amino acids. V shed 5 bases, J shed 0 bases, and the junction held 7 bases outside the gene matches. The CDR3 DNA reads TGTGCCAGCTCATCCGACAGGGAAATAGCCAAAAACATTCAGTACTTC. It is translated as CASSSDREIAKNIQYF.

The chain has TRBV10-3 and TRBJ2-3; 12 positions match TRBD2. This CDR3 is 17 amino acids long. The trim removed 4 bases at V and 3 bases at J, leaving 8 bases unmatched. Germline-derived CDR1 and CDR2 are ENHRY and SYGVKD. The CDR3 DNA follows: TGTGCCATCAGTGCCTCCCTCGGACTAGCGGGGACAGATACGCAGTATTTT. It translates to CAISASLGLAGTDTQYF.

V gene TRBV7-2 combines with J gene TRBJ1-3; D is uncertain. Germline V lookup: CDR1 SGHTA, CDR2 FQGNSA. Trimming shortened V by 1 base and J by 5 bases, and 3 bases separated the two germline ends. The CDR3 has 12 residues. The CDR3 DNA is TGTGCCAGCAGCTTAGATAGAAACACCATATATTTT. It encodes CASSLDRNTIYF.

The CDR3 DNA reads as TGTGCCACGCAGGGAGGGACAGGGAACACTGAAGCTTTCTTT. It is translated as CATQGGTGNTEAFF. The V and J genes are TRBV6-5 and TRBJ1-1; TRBD1 matches 8 bases. Germline CDR1 and CDR2: MNHEY and SVGAGI. CDR3 size: 14 residues. The V segment lost 10 bases and the J segment 1 base; nucleotides outside the gene matches: 8.

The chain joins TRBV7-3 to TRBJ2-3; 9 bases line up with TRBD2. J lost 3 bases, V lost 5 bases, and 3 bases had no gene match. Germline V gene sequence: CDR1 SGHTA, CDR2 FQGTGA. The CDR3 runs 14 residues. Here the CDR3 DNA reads TGTGCCAGCAGCCCTAGCGGGATGACAGATACGCAGTATTTT. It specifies CASSPSGMTDTQYF.

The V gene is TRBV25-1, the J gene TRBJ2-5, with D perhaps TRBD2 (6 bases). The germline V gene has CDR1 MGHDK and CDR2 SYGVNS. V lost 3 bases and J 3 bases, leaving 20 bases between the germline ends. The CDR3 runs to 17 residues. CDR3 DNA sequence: TGTGCCAGCAGTGATAGGGAGGCGGGGACCTACGAAGAGACCCAGTACTTC. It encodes CASSDREAGTYEETQYF. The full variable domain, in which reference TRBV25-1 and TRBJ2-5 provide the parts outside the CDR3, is EADIYQTPRYLVIGTGKKITLECSQTMGHDKMYWYQQDPGMELHLIHYSYGVNSTEKGDLSSESTVSRIRTEHFPLTLESARPSHTSQYLCASSDREAGTYEETQYFGPGTRLLVL.

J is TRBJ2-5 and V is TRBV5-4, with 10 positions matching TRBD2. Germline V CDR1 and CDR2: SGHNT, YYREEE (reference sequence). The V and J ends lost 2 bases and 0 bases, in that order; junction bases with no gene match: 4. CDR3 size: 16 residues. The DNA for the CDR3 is TGTGCCAGCAGCTTAGGAGCGGGGGGGTACCAAGAGACCCAGTACTTC. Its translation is CASSLGAGGYQETQYF.

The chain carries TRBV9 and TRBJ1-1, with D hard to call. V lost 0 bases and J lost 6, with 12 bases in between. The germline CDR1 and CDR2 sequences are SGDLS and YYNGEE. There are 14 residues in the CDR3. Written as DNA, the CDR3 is TGTGCCAGCAGCGTAGCCGGGGAGGCGGCTGAAGCTTTCTTT. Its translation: CASSVAGEAAEAFF.

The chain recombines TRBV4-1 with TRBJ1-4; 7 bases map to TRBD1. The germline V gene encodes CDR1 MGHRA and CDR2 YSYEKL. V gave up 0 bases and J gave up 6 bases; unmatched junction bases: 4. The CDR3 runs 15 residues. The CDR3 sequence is CASSQETGSDEKLFF. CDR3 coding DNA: TGCGCCAGCAGCCAAGAGACAGGGTCGGATGAAAAACTGTTTTTT.

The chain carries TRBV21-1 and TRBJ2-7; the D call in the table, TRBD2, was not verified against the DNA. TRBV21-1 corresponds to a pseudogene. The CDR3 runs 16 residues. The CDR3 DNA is TGTGCCAGCAGCCCCCCCCTCCCGGAGAAGCCGCCCGAGCAGTACTTC. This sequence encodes CASSPPLPEKPPEQYF.

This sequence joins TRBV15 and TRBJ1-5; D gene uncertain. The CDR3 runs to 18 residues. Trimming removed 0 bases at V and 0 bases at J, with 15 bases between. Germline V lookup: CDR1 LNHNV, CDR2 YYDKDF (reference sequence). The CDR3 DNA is TGTGCCACCAGCAGAGATCTTGTCAGGCAGTTTAGCAATCAGCCCCAGCATTTT. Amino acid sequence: CATSRDLVRQFSNQPQHF.

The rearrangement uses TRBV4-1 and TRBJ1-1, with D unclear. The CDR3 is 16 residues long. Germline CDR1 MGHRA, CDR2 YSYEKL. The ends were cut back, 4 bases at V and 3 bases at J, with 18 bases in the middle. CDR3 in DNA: TGCGCCAGCAGCCGGTTTGGGTGGGCGAGGGACACTGAAGCTTTCTTT. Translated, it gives CASSRFGWARDTEAFF.

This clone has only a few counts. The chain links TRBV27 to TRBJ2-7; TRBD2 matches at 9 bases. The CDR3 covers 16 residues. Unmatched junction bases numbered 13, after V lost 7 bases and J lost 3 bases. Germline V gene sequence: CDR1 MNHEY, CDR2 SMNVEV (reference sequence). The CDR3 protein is CASTPLAGMDYYEQYF. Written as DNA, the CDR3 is TGTGCCAGCACTCCCCTAGCGGGGATGGACTACTACGAGCAGTACTTC.

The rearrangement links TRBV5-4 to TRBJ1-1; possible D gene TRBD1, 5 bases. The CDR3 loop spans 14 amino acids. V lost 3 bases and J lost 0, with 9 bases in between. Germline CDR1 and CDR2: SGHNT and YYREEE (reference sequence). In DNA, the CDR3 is TGTGCCAGCAGCTCGAAGGGGATGAACACTGAAGCTTTCTTT. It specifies CASSSKGMNTEAFF.

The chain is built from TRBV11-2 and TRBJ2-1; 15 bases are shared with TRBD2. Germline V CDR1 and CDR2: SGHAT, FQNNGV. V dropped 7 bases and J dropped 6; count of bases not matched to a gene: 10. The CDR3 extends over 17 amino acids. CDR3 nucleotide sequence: TGTGCCAGCACCTCCTGGACTAGCGGGGGGGCTGGCAATGAGCAGTTCTTC. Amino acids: CASTSWTSGGAGNEQFF.